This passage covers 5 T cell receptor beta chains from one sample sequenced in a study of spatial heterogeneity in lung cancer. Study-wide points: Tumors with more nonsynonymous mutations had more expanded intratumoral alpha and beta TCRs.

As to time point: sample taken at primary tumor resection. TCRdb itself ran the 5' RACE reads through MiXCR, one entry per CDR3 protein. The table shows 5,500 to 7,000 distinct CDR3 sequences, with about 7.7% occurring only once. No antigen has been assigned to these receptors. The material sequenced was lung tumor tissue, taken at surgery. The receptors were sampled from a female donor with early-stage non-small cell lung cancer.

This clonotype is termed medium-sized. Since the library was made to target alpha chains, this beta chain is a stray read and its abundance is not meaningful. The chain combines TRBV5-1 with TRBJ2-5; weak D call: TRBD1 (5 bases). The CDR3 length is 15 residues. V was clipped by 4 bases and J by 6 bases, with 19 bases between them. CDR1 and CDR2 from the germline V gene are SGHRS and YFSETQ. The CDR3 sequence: CASSLGSDRTQTQYF. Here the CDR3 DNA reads TGCGCCAGCAGCCTTGGAAGTGACAGAACCCAGACCCAGTACTTC.

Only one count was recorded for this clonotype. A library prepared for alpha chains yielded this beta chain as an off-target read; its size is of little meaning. The CDR3 bases are TGCAGTGCCCGACAAGGCAGGGATCTGGAAAAACTGTTTTTT. It yields the protein CSARQGRDLEKLFF. The gene calls are TRBV20-1 and TRBJ1-4, with D perhaps TRBD1 (5 bases). The CDR3 spans 14 residues. V dropped 6 bases and J dropped 8 bases, with 19 bases sitting between them. The germline CDR1 and CDR2 sequences are DFQATT and SNEGSKA (reference sequence).

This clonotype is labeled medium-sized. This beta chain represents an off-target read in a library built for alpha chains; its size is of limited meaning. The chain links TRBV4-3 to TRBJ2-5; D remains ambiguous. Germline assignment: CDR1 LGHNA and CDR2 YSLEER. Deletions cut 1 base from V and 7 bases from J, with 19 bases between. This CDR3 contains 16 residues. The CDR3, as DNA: TGCGCCAGCAGCCAAGGGGATGGGGTGCTCCGTGGGACCCAGTACTTC. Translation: CASSQGDGVLRGTQYF.

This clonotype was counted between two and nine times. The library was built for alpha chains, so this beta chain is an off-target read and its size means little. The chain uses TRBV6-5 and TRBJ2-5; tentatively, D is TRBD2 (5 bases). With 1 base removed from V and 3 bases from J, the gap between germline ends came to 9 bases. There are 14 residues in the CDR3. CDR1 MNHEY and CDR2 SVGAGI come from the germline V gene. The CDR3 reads CASSYWGAKETQYF. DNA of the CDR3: TGTGCCAGCAGTTACTGGGGAGCTAAAGAGACCCAGTACTTC.

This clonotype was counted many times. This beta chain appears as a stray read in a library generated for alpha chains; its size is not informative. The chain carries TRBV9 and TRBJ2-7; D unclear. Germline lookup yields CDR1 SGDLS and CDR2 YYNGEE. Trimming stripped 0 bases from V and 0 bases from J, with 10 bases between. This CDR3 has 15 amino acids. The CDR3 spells CASSVGSRASYEQYF. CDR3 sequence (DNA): TGTGCCAGCAGCGTAGGGAGTAGGGCCTCCTACGAGCAGTACTTC.